This entry lists 11 T cell receptor beta chains sequenced from one sample in a study of blood T cell repertoires in COVID-19. Sequenced by immunoSEQ multiplex PCR; TCRdb stores in-frame clones only, minus some. The sample holds about 250,000 clones; around 87% are singletons and the top ten take about 2.2%. The source material was PBMCs or T cells enriched from blood (not recorded which). The receptors derive from a woman in her late teens or twenties who had recovered from COVID-19.

The chain employs TRBV2 and TRBJ1-5; TRBD1 agrees at 10 bases. Trimming took 5 bases from V and 7 from J; bases not matched to a gene: 8. This CDR3 comprises 15 residues. Germline CDR1 is SNHLY and CDR2 is FYNNEI. The CDR3 is CASSRGTGAGQPQHF. The CDR3 DNA is TGTGCCAGCAGTAGAGGGACAGGGGCAGGGCAGCCCCAGCATTTT.

The V and J genes are TRBV18 and TRBJ1-2; D gene uncertain. The CDR3 has 14 amino acids. Germline CDR1 reads KGHSH; CDR2 reads LQKENI. V was shortened by 0 bases and J by 8 bases, with 13 bases between the two germline ends. The CDR3 reads CASSPPSEASGYTF. The CDR3 DNA follows: TGTGCCAGCTCACCACCGAGCGAGGCGAGCGGCTACACCTTC. Together with reference TRBV18 and TRBJ1-2, the CDR3 gives the full variable domain: NAGVMQNPRHLVRRRGQEARLRCSPMKGHSHVYWYRQLPEEGLKFMVYLQKENIIDESGMPKERFSAEFPKEGPSILRIQQVVRGDSAAYFCASSPPSEASGYTFGSGTRLTVV.

The gene calls are TRBV24-1 and TRBJ2-1; 7 nucleotides agree with TRBD1. Germline CDR1 KGHDR, CDR2 SFDVKD. The CDR3 length is 15 residues. The V segment lost 1 base and the J segment 9 bases; nucleotides outside the gene matches: 8. The CDR3 coding sequence is TGTGCCACCAGTGATTTAGACAGGGTTTTGAGTGAGCAGTTCTTC. Translating it yields CATSDLDRVLSEQFF.

This chain links TRBV18 with TRBJ2-6; 9 positions agree with TRBD1. The ends lost 3 bases at V and 0 bases at J; junction bases unmatched: 3. The CDR3 contains 17 residues. Germline V gives CDR1 KGHSH, CDR2 LQKENI. Here the CDR3 reads CASSPGQGISGANVLTF. CDR3 DNA: TGTGCCAGCTCACCCGGACAGGGGATCTCTGGGGCCAACGTCCTGACTTTC.

V and J are TRBV2 and TRBJ1-1; TRBD1 matches 7 bases. J was trimmed by 9 bases and V by 5 bases; bases with no gene match: 12. Germline V gene sequence: CDR1 SNHLY, CDR2 FYNNEI. This CDR3 is built from 14 residues. CDR3 sequence (DNA): TGTGCCAGCAGTCCCGGACAGGACTTGAGGAAAGCTTTCTTT. Translation: CASSPGQDLRKAFF.

The chain has TRBV19 and TRBJ2-2; 9 bases map to TRBD1. J gave up 0 bases and V 5 bases, and 16 bases lay outside the gene matches. The CDR3 covers 20 residues. CDR1 and CDR2 (germline): LNHDA, SQIVND (reference sequence). This CDR3 is CASSPRLWDRVRSNTGELFF. DNA of the CDR3: TGTGCCAGTAGTCCCCGGCTCTGGGACAGGGTACGCTCGAACACCGGGGAGCTGTTTTTT. The variable domain in full, with the rest retrieved from reference TRBV19 and TRBJ2-2, is DGGITQSPKYLFRKEGQNVTLSCEQNLNHDAMYWYRQDPGQGLRLIYYSQIVNDFQKGDIAEGYSVSREKKESFPLTVTSAQKNPTAFYLCASSPRLWDRVRSNTGELFFGEGSRLTVL.

The count of this clone is one. The chain employs TRBV2 and TRBJ1-1; weak D call: TRBD1 (6 bases). Trimming stripped 1 base from V and 3 bases from J, with 6 bases between. CDR3 size: 13 residues. Looked up from germline, CDR1 is SNHLY and CDR2 is FYNNEI. CDR3: CASSEEGDTEAFF. In DNA form, the CDR3 reads TGTGCCAGCAGTGAAGAGGGGGACACTGAAGCTTTCTTT.

V is TRBV11-3 and J is TRBJ1-4; D unresolved. V was shortened by 5 bases and J by 0 bases, with 10 bases between the two germline ends. Germline V gene sequence: CDR1 SGHNT, CDR2 YENEEA. This CDR3 has 15 residues. The CDR3 DNA reads TGTGCCAGCAGCCCCGCAGGTGCAACTAATGAAAAACTGTTTTTT. It specifies CASSPAGATNEKLFF.

V gene TRBV7-9 combines with J gene TRBJ2-3; 10 bases align to TRBD2. J lost 6 bases, V lost 5 bases, and 17 bases had no gene match. Germline-derived CDR1 and CDR2 are SEHNR and FQNEAQ (reference sequence). This CDR3 region has 18 residues. For the CDR3, the DNA is TGTGCCAGCAGCACCTTAACCGGGACTAGCGAGGACGTTGATACGCAGTATTTT. Encoded protein: CASSTLTGTSEDVDTQYF.

The chain uses TRBV11-2 and TRBJ1-3, with unresolved D. CDR3 length: 17 residues. Per germline, CDR1 SGHAT and CDR2 FQNNGV. The germline V and J ends were trimmed by 0 bases and 0 bases, with 12 bases remaining between them. DNA of the CDR3: TGTGCCAGCAGCTTAGAGGTGACGGACTACTCTGGAAACACCATATATTTT. Its protein product is CASSLEVTDYSGNTIYF.

The chain links TRBV7-9 to TRBJ1-5; D possibly corresponds to TRBD1 (6 bases). The ends were cut back, 1 base at V and 5 bases at J, with 12 bases in the middle. This CDR3 has 15 amino acids. CDR1 and CDR2 from the germline V gene are SEHNR and FQNEAQ (reference sequence). This CDR3 reads CASSLELAGDQPQHF. CDR3 DNA: TGTGCCAGCAGCTTAGAATTGGCAGGGGATCAGCCCCAGCATTTT.